Following are 22 T cell receptor beta chains from one sample sequenced in a study of regulatory T cells in long-lasting Graves disease. With iRepertoire HTBI primers and Arm-PCR of CDR3 regions, TCR beta libraries were built. In TCRdb, the multiplex PCR reads were re-called with MiXCR into one record per CDR3 protein. This sample has about 210,000 distinct CDR3 sequences, with 15% to 20% found just once. Time point: newly diagnosed GD, antithyroid drugs for less than 3 months. After RNA was extracted from PBMCs, the TCR library was made from it. The same data also contributed to another study, on T cells in Graves' hyperthyroidism and ophthalmopathy.

Sequenced here: peripheral blood mononuclear cells (PBMCs), sampled at new diagnosis, from a patient treated with antithyroid drugs. The receptors stem from a woman in her 30s with Graves disease.

To note about this clonotype: Only one base separates this from a far larger clonotype, so it likely reflects a read error. The missing conserved phenylalanine or tryptophan at the end of this CDR3 makes a read error likely. V is TRBV7-8 and J is TRBJ2-1, with TRBD2 matching over 8 bases. Trimming took 6 bases from V and 5 from J; bases not matched to a gene: 6. The CDR3 is 14 amino acids. CDR1 SGHVS and CDR2 FQNEAQ come from the germline V gene. The DNA of the CDR3 is TGTGCCAGCAGTGAACACGGGGGGGACAATGAGCAGTTCTGC. Its translation is CASSEHGGDNEQFC.

This clonotype was detected many times. The chain carries TRBV12-3 or TRBV12-4 and TRBJ1-1, with TRBD1 matching 9 bases. CDR3 size: 12 residues. Unmatched junction bases numbered 7, after V lost 10 bases and J lost 7 bases. The CDR3 reads CAITGGAYEAFF. CDR3 sequence (DNA): TGTGCCATCACAGGGGGCGCGTATGAAGCTTTCTTT.

This clonotype occurred a few times. The chain couples TRBV5-1 to TRBJ1-3; D is ambiguous. The CDR3 loop spans 17 amino acids. Germline values: CDR1 SGHRS, CDR2 YFSETQ. The V end lost 4 bases, the J end lost 0 bases, and 17 bases lay between the germline ends. The CDR3 DNA reads as TGCGCCAGCAGCCGGGATTGGGCAGAGAGCTCTGGAAACACCATATATTTT. Translation gives CASSRDWAESSGNTIYF. Full variable domain (remainder filled in from reference TRBV5-1 and TRBJ1-3): KAGVTQTPRYLIKTRGQQVTLSCSPISGHRSVSWYQQTPGQGLQFLFEYFSETQRNKGNFPGRFSGRQFSNSRSEMNVSTLELGDSALYLCASSRDWAESSGNTIYFGEGSWLTVV.

This clonotype was detected many times. V and J are TRBV2 and TRBJ1-6, with 8 nucleotides matching TRBD1. The CDR3 spans 14 residues. The ends lost 7 bases at V and 9 bases at J; junction bases unmatched: 8. Looked up from germline, CDR1 is SNHLY and CDR2 is FYNNEI. The CDR3 region has the DNA TGTGCCAGCACTAGAGGACAGGGAAGTTCACCCCTCCACTTT. Amino acid sequence: CASTRGQGSSPLHF.

The sample holds a few counts of this clonotype. The V and J genes are TRBV7-6 and TRBJ2-1; possibly TRBD2 for D (5 bases). The CDR3 covers 16 residues. Germline CDR1 reads SGHVS; CDR2 reads FNYEAQ. Trimming removed 6 bases from V and 0 bases from J, with 15 bases in between. This chain's CDR3 is CASSSSGGVSYNEQFF. In DNA form, the CDR3 reads TGTGCCAGCAGTTCATCCGGAGGAGTCTCCTACAATGAGCAGTTCTTC.

This clonotype was detected many times. V and J are TRBV5-4 and TRBJ2-7; D remains unclear. Trimming removed 0 bases from V and 0 bases from J, with 7 bases in between. There are 14 residues in the CDR3. Germline values: CDR1 SGHNT, CDR2 YYREEE (reference sequence). In DNA form, the CDR3 reads TGTGCCAGCAGCTTGGAAGTGACCTCCTACGAGCAGTACTTC. Its translation is CASSLEVTSYEQYF.

This clonotype was counted many times. This chain uses TRBV18 with TRBJ1-1; no reliable D call. In germline, CDR1 is KGHSH, CDR2 LQKENI. The CDR3 spans 17 residues. The V end was cut by 4 bases, the J end by 0 bases, with 18 bases between. The DNA of the CDR3 is TGTGCCAGCTCACAGCGGGAGTGGCGCCCGCTGAACACTGAAGCTTTCTTT. The encoded protein is CASSQREWRPLNTEAFF.

This clonotype was detected many times. This sequence joins TRBV9 and TRBJ2-3, with TRBD2 identical over 11 bases. Germline values: CDR1 SGDLS, CDR2 YYNGEE. This CDR3 is 17 amino acids long. Losses at the gene ends were 4 bases for V and 6 bases for J; bases not matched to a gene: 13. The CDR3 nucleotides are TGTGCCAGCAGCTCCAGAGGAGGGGGACTAGCGGCGGATACGCAGTATTTT. Translating it yields CASSSRGGGLAADTQYF. Full variable domain (remainder filled in from reference TRBV9 and TRBJ2-3): DSGVTQTPKHLITATGQRVTLRCSPRSGDLSVYWYQQSLDQGLQFLIQYYNGEERAKGNILERFSAQQFPDLHSELNLSSLELGDSALYFCASSSRGGGLAADTQYFGPGTRLTVL.

This clonotype was recorded many times. The chain has TRBV19 and TRBJ1-3; D ambiguous. The germline gives CDR1 LNHDA, CDR2 SQIVND (reference sequence). The CDR3 length is 16 residues. V was shortened by 5 bases and J by 2 bases, with 16 bases between the two germline ends. The DNA for the CDR3 is TGTGCCAGTAGTCCCGACCTAAGGAGCACTGGAAACACCATATATTTT. Its translation: CASSPDLRSTGNTIYF.

This clonotype occurred many times. The chain is built from TRBV15 and TRBJ1-2; the D gene is possibly TRBD1 (5 bases). Germline assignment: CDR1 LNHNV and CDR2 YYDKDF (reference sequence). CDR3 length: 18 amino acids. Trimming shortened V by 0 bases and J by 7 bases, and 24 bases separated the two germline ends. The CDR3 region has the DNA TGTGCCACCAGCAGAGATGGGTTCAGGGCGATGTCTGGCTCTGGCTACACCTTC. Its translation is CATSRDGFRAMSGSGYTF. Full variable domain (rest looked up from reference TRBV15 and TRBJ1-2): DAMVIQNPRYQVTQFGKPVTLSCSQTLNHNVMYWYQQKSSQAPKLLFHYYDKDFNNEADTPDNFQSRRPNTSFCFLDIRSPGLGDTAMYLCATSRDGFRAMSGSGYTFGSGTRLTVV.

This clonotype was seen a handful of times. The rearrangement joins TRBV19 to TRBJ2-5; 10 bases map to TRBD2. The germline CDR1 and CDR2 sequences are LNHDA and SQIVND (reference sequence). Losses at the gene ends were 3 bases for V and 2 bases for J; bases not matched to a gene: 9. This CDR3 is 17 amino acids long. The CDR3 DNA reads as TGTGCCAGTAGTATGGCTAGCGGGGGAGGGGGTCAAGAGACCCAGTACTTC. It codes for CASSMASGGGGQETQYF.

This clonotype was observed many times. This chain links TRBV5-1 with TRBJ1-1; possibly TRBD1 for D (6 bases). In germline, CDR1 is SGHRS, CDR2 YFSETQ. V lost 2 bases and J 5 bases, leaving 13 bases between the germline ends. CDR3 size: 14 residues. CDR3 coding DNA: TGCGCCAGCAGCTTATCTCATACAGGGACTGAAGCTTTCTTT. Protein: CASSLSHTGTEAFF.

The chain links TRBV11-2 to TRBJ1-1; TRBD1 aligns across 8 bases. This CDR3 spans 15 amino acids. The V segment lost 6 bases and the J segment 4 bases; nucleotides outside the gene matches: 10. The germline V gene encodes CDR1 SGHAT and CDR2 FQNNGV. The CDR3 nucleotides read TGTGCCAGCAGTTCCGGCCAGGGGGCCGGCACTGAAGCTTTCTTT. This translates into CASSSGQGAGTEAFF. The entire variable domain, with the rest obtained from reference TRBV11-2 and TRBJ1-1, is as follows: EAGVAQSPRYKIIEKRQSVAFWCNPISGHATLYWYQQILGQGPKLLIQFQNNGVVDDSQLPKDRFSAERLKGVDSTLKIQPAKLEDSAVYLCASSSGQGAGTEAFFGQGTRLTVV.

This clonotype has just a few counts. The V call is TRBV30, the J call TRBJ1-1; D is unresolved. Trimming pared 0 bases from V and 4 bases from J, leaving 9 bases between. The CDR3 runs to 13 residues. Looked up from germline, CDR1 is GTSNPN and CDR2 is SVGIG (reference sequence). CDR3 nucleotides: TGTGCCTGGAGTGTAGAGGGTGGCACTGAAGCTTTCTTT. Residues: CAWSVEGGTEAFF.

This clonotype was detected ten times or more. The gene calls are TRBV6-1 and TRBJ2-7; D unclear. V lost 6 bases, J lost 3 bases, and 12 bases lay in between. The CDR3 loop spans 13 amino acids. From germline, CDR1 is MNHNS and CDR2 SASEGT. The CDR3 loop is CASRALIGYEQYF. CDR3 DNA: TGTGCCAGCAGGGCGTTGATCGGCTACGAGCAGTACTTC.

V gene TRBV7-2 combines with J gene TRBJ2-7; 7 bases match TRBD2. With V trimmed by 4 bases and J by 3 bases, 15 bases remained unmatched. The CDR3 contains 17 residues. Germline values: CDR1 SGHTA, CDR2 FQGNSA. The CDR3 sequence is CASSSTRGRELLYEQYF. CDR3 DNA sequence: TGTGCCAGCAGCTCCACGCGTGGGCGGGAGCTCCTCTACGAGCAGTACTTC.

This clonotype was observed many times. This chain uses TRBV11-3 with TRBJ2-7; TRBD1 might be the D (5 bases). V was clipped by 5 bases and J by 5 bases, with 19 bases between them. The CDR3 consists of 15 residues. CDR1 SGHNT and CDR2 YENEEA come from the germline V gene. The CDR3 DNA reads as TGTGCCAGCAGCCCTCGGCCCGACAGTAGCCACGAGCAGTACTTC. Encoded protein: CASSPRPDSSHEQYF.

This clonotype is a singleton in its sample. A much bigger clone sits one base away, suggesting this may be a read error. This sequence joins TRBV6-2 or TRBV6-3 and TRBJ1-4; D uncertain. Germline V CDR1 and CDR2: MNHEY, SVGEGT. Deletions cut 4 bases from V and 4 bases from J, with 19 bases between. The length of the CDR3 is 17 residues. The CDR3 loop is CASSLRASCRSNEKLFF. CDR3 in DNA: TGTGCCAGCAGTTTGAGGGCCTCCTGTAGGAGTAATGAAAAACTGTTTTTT.

The chain recombines TRBV5-6 with TRBJ1-4, with D unclear. This CDR3 has 14 residues. The V gene lost 4 bases and the J gene lost 5 bases, with 12 bases spanning the gap. The germline CDR1 and CDR2 sequences are SGHDT and YYEEEE. Here the CDR3 reads CASSDTGLNEKLFF. CDR3 bases: TGTGCCAGCAGCGATACGGGCTTAAATGAAAAACTGTTTTTT.

This chain links TRBV11-3 with TRBJ2-3, with a possible D match to TRBD2 (6 bases). Germline V CDR1 and CDR2: SGHNT, YENEEA. This CDR3 contains 14 residues. Trimming took 5 bases from V and 2 from J, leaving 11 bases between them. The CDR3 DNA sequence: TGTGCCAGCAGCGGAGGGGCGCTCACAGATACGCAGTATTTT. Amino acids: CASSGGALTDTQYF.

On this clonotype itself: This may stem from a read error, because a much larger clone lies one nucleotide away. The J gene is TRBJ1-2, the V gene TRBV6-5; a weak D match, TRBD1 (5 bases). Trimming pared 2 bases from V and 6 bases from J, leaving 13 bases between. This CDR3 region has 14 residues. CDR1 MNHEY and CDR2 SVGAGI come from the germline V gene. CDR3 sequence (DNA): TGTGCCAGCAGTTACCTTGTCGGGACGCATGGCTACACCTTC. Translating gives CASSYLVGTHGYTF.

A note on this clonotype: A much larger clone lies one base from this, so it may be a read error. The chain has TRBV28 and TRBJ2-2, with 8 bases identical to TRBD2. This CDR3 contains 17 residues. Per the germline V gene, CDR1 is MDHEN and CDR2 is SYDVKM. CDR3 protein: CASSLWAGRANTGELLF. DNA of the CDR3: TGTGCCAGCAGTTTATGGGCCGGGAGGGCTAACACCGGGGAGCTGCTTTTT.